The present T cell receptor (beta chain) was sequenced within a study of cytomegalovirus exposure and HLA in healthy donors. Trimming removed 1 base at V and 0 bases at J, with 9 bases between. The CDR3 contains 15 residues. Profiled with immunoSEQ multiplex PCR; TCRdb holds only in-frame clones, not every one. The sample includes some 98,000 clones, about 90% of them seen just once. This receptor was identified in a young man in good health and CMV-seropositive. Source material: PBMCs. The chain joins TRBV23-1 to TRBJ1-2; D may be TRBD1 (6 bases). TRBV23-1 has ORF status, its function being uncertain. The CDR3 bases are TGCGCCAGCAGTCAATTAGGGGGTACTAACTATGGCTACACCTTC. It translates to CASSQLGGTNYGYTF.